This entry is about one T cell receptor (beta chain). Its antigen is not known. Together with a sample-barcoded 5' primer, a J-beta primer mix was included in a second PCR lasting about 6 to 11 cycles. Researchers report that each sample yielded at least 2.5 million CDR3-containing paired-end reads. TCRdb reanalysed the 5' RACE reads using MiXCR and keeps one entry per CDR3 protein. The sample consists of around 2 million distinct CDR3 sequences, around 42% of them appearing once. This specimen comes from a study of blood T cells in healthy people across ages. Study-wide points: The study could not conclusively compare naive and antigen-experienced cells, given its unsorted PBMCs.

Trimming shortened V by 6 bases and J by 0 bases, and 8 bases separated the two germline ends. This CDR3 region has 13 residues. Germline V gene data show CDR1 as SNHLY and CDR2 as FYNNEI. The clonotype comes from a human donor in good health. Sequenced: blood. The chain combines TRBV2 with TRBJ1-2; the D is unclear. The CDR3 region has the DNA TGTGCCAGCAGCCTTCACCCTAACTATGGCTACACCTTC. This translates into CASSLHPNYGYTF.